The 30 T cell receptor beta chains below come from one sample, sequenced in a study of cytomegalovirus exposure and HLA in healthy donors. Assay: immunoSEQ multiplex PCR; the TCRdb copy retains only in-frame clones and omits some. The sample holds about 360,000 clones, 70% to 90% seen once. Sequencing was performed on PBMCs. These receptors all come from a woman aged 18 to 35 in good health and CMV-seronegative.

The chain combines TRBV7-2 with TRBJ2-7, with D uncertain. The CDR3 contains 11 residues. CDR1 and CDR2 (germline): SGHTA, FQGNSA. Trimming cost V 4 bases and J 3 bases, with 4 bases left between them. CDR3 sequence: CASSSVYEQYF. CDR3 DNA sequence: TGTGCCAGCAGCTCCGTCTACGAGCAGTACTTC.

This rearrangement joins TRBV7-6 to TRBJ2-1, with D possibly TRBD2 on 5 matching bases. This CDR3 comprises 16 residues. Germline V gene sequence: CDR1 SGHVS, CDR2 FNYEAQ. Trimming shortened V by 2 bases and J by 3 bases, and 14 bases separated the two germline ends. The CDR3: CASSLSSRQLYNEQFF. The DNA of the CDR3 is TGTGCCAGCAGCTTATCTAGCAGGCAACTCTACAATGAGCAGTTCTTC. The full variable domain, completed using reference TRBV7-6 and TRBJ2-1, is GAGVSQSPRYKVTKRGQDVALRCDPISGHVSLYWYRQALGQGPEFLTYFNYEAQQDKSGLPNDRFSAERPEGSISTLTIQRTEQRDSAMYRCASSLSSRQLYNEQFFGPGTRLTVL.

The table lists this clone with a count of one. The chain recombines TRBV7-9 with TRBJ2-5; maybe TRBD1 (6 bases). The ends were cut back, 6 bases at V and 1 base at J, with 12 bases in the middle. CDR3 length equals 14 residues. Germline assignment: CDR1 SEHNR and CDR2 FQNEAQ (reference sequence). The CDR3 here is CASRPGHIQETQYF. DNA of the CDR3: TGTGCCAGCAGACCGGGACACATCCAAGAGACCCAGTACTTC.

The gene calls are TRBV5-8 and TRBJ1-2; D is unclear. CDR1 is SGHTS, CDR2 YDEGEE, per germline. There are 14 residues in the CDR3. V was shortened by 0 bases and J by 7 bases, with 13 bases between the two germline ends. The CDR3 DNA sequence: TGTGCCAGCAGCTTGGGAGTCTTCCCTGGTGGCTACACCTTC. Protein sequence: CASSLGVFPGGYTF.

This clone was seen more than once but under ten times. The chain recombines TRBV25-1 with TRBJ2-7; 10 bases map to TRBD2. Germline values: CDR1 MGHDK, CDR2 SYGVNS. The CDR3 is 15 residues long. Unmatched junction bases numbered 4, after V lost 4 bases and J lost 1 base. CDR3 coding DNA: TGTGCCAGCAGTGGGGGGACTAGCGCGTCCTACGAGCAGTACTTC. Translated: CASSGGTSASYEQYF.

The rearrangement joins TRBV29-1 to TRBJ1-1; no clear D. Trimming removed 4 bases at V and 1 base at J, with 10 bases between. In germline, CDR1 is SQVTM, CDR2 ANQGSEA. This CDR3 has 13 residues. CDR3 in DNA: TGCAGCGTTGCAGGCAGATCGAACACTGAAGCTTTCTTT. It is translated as CSVAGRSNTEAFF. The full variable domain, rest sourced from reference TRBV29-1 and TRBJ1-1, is SAVISQKPSRDICQRGTSLTIQCQVDSQVTMMFWYRQQPGQSLTLIATANQGSEATYESGFVIDKFPISRPNLTFSTLTVSNMSPEDSSIYLCSVAGRSNTEAFFGQGTRLTVV.

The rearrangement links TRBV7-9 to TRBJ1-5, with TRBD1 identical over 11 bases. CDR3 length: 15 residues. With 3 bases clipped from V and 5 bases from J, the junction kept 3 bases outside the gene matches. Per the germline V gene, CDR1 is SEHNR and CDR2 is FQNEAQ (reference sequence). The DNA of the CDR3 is TGTGCCAGCAGCTTGGACAGGGGGCCACATCAGCCCCAGCATTTT. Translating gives CASSLDRGPHQPQHF.

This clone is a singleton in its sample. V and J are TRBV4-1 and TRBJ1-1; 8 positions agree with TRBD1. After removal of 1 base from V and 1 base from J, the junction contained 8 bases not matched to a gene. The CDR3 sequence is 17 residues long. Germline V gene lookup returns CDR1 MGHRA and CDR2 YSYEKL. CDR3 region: CASSQVPPGGENTEAFF. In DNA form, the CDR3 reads TGCGCCAGCAGCCAAGTCCCGCCAGGGGGCGAGAACACTGAAGCTTTCTTT.

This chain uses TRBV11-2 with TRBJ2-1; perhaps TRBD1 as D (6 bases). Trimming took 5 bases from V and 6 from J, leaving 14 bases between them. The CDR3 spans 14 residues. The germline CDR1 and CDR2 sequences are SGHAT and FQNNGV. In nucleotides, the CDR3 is TGTGCCAGCAGCCCCCAGGGGCCCAGCAATGAGCAGTTCTTC. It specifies CASSPQGPSNEQFF.

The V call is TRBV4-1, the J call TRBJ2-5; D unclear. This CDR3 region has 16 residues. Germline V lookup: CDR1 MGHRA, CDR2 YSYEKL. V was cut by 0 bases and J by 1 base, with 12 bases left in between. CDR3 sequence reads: CASSQEIQRAQETQYF. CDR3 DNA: TGCGCCAGCAGCCAAGAGATCCAGCGAGCCCAAGAGACCCAGTACTTC.

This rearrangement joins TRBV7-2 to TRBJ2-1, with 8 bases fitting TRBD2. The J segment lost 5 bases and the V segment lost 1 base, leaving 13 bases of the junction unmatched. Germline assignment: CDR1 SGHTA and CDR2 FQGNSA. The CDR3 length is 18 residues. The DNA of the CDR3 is TGTGCCAGCAGCTTAGATTTTAGCGGGGCCTTCGGGAACAATGAGCAGTTCTTC. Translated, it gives CASSLDFSGAFGNNEQFF. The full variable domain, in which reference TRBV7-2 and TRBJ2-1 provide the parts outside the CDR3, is GAGVSQSPSNKVTEKGKDVELRCDPISGHTALYWYRQSLGQGLEFLIYFQGNSAPDKSGLPSDRFSAERTGGSVSTLTIQRTQQEDSAVYLCASSLDFSGAFGNNEQFFGPGTRLTVL.

The CDR3 bases are TGTGCCAGCTCCTTGGGACAGGGAGAGAATGGCTACACCTTC. The encoded protein is CASSLGQGENGYTF. This chain connects TRBV18 to TRBJ1-2; 9 positions match TRBD1. The V and J ends lost 6 bases and 6 bases, in that order; junction bases with no gene match: 8. The CDR3 has 14 residues. Germline V gene sequence: CDR1 KGHSH, CDR2 LQKENI.

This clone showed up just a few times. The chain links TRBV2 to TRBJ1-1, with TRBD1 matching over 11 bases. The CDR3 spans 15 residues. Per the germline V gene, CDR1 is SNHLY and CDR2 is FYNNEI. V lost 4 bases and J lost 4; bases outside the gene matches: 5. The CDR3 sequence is CASSVLGTGGTEAFF. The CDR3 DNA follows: TGTGCCAGCAGTGTACTAGGGACAGGGGGCACTGAAGCTTTCTTT.

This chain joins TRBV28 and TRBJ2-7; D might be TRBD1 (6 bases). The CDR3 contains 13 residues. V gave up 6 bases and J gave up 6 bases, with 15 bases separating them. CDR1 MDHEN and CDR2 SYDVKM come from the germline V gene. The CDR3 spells CASSLGGVPEQYF. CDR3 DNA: TGTGCCAGCAGCCTAGGGGGAGTTCCCGAGCAGTACTTC.

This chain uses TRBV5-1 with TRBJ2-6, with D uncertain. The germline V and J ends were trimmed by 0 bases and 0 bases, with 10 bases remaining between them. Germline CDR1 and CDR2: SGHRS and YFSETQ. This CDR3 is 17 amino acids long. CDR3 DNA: TGCGCCAGCAGCTTGGCACACGTTACCTCTGGGGCCAACGTCCTGACTTTC. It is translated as CASSLAHVTSGANVLTF. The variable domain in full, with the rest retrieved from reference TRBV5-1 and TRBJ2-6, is KAGVTQTPRYLIKTRGQQVTLSCSPISGHRSVSWYQQTPGQGLQFLFEYFSETQRNKGNFPGRFSGRQFSNSRSEMNVSTLELGDSALYLCASSLAHVTSGANVLTFGAGSRLTVL.

This CDR3 reads CASSVDGGFSYEQYF. The CDR3 DNA is TGTGCCAGCAGCGTAGATGGCGGCTTTTCCTACGAGCAGTACTTC. J is TRBJ2-7 and V is TRBV9, with unresolved D. Germline V gene lookup returns CDR1 SGDLS and CDR2 YYNGEE. Trimming removed 0 bases from V and 1 base from J, with 11 bases in between. The CDR3 length is 15 residues.

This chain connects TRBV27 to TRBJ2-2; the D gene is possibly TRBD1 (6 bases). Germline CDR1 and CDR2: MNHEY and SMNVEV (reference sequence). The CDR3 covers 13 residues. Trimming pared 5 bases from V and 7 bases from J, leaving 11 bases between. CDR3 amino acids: CASSITGLGELFF. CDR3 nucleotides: TGTGCCAGCAGTATAACAGGGCTCGGGGAGCTGTTTTTT.

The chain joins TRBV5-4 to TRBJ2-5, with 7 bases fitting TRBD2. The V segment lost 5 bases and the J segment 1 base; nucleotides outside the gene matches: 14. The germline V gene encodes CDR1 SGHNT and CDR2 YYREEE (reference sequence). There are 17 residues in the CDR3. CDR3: CASSSRWGGGFQETQYF. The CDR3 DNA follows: TGTGCCAGCAGTTCCAGGTGGGGCGGGGGTTTCCAAGAGACCCAGTACTTC.

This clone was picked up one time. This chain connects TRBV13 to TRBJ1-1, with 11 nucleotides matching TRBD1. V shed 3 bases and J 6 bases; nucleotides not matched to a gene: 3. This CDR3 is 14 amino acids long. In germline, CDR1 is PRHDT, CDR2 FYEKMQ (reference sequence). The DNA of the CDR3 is TGTGCCAGCAGCTTCCGGACAGGGGGCTCTGAAGCTTTCTTT. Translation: CASSFRTGGSEAFF.

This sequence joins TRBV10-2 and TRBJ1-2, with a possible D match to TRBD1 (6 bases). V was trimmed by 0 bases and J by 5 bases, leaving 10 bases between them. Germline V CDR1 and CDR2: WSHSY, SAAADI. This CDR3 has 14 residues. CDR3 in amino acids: CASSESRTAYGYTF. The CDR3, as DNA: TGCGCCAGCAGTGAGTCTAGGACAGCTTATGGCTACACCTTC.

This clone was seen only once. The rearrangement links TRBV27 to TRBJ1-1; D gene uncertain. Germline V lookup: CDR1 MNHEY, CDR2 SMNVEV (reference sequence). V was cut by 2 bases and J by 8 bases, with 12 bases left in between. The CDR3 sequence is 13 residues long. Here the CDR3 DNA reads TGTGCCAGCAGTTTAAACCTCGGGGTCGAAGCTTTCTTT. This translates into CASSLNLGVEAFF.

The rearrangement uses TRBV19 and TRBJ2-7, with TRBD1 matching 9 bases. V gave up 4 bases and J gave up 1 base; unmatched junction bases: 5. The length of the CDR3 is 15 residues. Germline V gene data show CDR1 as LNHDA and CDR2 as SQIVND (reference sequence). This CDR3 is CASSTPGQGSYEQYF. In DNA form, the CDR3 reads TGTGCCAGTAGTACCCCGGGACAGGGATCCTACGAGCAGTACTTC.

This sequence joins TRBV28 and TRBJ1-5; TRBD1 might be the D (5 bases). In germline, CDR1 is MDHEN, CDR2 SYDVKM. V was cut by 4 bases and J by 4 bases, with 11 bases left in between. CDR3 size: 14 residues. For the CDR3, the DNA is TGTGCCAGCAGTTGGGGGGAGAGAAATCAGCCCCAGCATTTT. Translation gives CASSWGERNQPQHF.

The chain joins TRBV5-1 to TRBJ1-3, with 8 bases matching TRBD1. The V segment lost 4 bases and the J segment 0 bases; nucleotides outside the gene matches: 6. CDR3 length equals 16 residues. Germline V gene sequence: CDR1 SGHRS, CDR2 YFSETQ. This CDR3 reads CASSVTGVSSGNTIYF. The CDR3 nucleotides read TGCGCCAGCAGCGTGACAGGGGTATCCTCTGGAAACACCATATATTTT.

The CDR3 loop reads CASSLREGEQFF. CDR3 DNA sequence: TGTGCCAGCAGCTTAAGGGAGGGTGAGCAGTTCTTC. The rearrangement uses TRBV7-8 and TRBJ2-1; TRBD2 agrees at 7 bases. This CDR3 is built from 12 residues. The junction had 1 base not matched to a gene; V was cut back by 2 bases and J by 9 bases. CDR1 and CDR2 from the germline V gene are SGHVS and FQNEAQ. The full variable domain, completed using reference TRBV7-8 and TRBJ2-1, is GAGVSQSPRYKVAKRGQDVALRCDPISGHVSLFWYQQALGQGPEFLTYFQNEAQLDKSGLPSDRFFAERPEGSVSTLKIQRTQQEDSAVYLCASSLREGEQFFGPGTRLTVL.

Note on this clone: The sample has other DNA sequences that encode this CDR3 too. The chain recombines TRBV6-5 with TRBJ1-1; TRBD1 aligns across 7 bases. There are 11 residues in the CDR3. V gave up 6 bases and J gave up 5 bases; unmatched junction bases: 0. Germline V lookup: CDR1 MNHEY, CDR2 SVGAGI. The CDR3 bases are TGTGCCAGCAGACAGGGGACTGAAGCTTTCTTT. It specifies CASRQGTEAFF.

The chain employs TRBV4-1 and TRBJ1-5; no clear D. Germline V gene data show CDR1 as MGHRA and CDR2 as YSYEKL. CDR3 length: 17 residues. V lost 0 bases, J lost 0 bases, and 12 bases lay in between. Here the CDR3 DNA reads TGCGCCAGCAGCCAAGACGGCAGGTCACATAGCAATCAGCCCCAGCATTTT. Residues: CASSQDGRSHSNQPQHF.

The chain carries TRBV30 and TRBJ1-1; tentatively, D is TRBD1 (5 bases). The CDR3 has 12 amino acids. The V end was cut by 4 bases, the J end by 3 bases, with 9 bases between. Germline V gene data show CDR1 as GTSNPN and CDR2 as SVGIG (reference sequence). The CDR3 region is CAWNRKDTEAFF. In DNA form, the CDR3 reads TGTGCCTGGAACAGGAAGGACACTGAAGCTTTCTTT.

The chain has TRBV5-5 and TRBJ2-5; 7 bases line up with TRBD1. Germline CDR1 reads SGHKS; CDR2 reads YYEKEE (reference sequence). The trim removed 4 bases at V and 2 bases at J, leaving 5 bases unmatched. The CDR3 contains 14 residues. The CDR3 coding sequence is TGTGCCAGCAGCACACTACAGGGGCAAGAGACCCAGTACTTC. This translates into CASSTLQGQETQYF.

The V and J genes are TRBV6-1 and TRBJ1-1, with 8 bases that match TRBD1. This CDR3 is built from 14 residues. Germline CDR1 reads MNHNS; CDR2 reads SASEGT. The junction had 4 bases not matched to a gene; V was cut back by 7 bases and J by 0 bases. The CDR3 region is CASNRGQVNTEAFF. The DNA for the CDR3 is TGTGCCAGCAACCGGGGACAGGTGAACACTGAAGCTTTCTTT.